What follows are 2 T cell receptor beta chains derived from one specimen sequenced in a study of T cell responses to AZD1222 COVID-19 vaccine. Only in-frame clones appear in the TCRdb table, and some are missing; sequencing was by immunoSEQ multiplex PCR. The table records roughly 82,000 clones, about 85% of them present only once. Sequencing was performed on peripheral blood, taken on day 0 of AZD1222 vaccination. These receptors were collected from an adult in good health.

This sequence joins TRBV10-3 and TRBJ1-1; D perhaps matches TRBD1 (6 bases). This CDR3 has 13 amino acids. Germline values: CDR1 ENHRY, CDR2 SYGVKD. V was pared by 3 bases and J by 7 bases, with 12 bases between. CDR3 coding DNA: TGTGCCATCAGTGACTCAGTGGACAGTGAAGCTTTCTTT. As protein: CAISDSVDSEAFF.

This clone showed up just once. The CDR3 sequence is CASSELGAHSGNTIYF. The CDR3 region has the DNA TGTGCCAGCAGTGAGCTAGGCGCCCACTCTGGAAACACCATATATTTT. The chain couples TRBV6-1 to TRBJ1-3; no reliable D call. Germline CDR1 MNHNS, CDR2 SASEGT. This CDR3 is built from 16 residues. V was trimmed by 3 bases and J by 0 bases, leaving 12 bases between them.